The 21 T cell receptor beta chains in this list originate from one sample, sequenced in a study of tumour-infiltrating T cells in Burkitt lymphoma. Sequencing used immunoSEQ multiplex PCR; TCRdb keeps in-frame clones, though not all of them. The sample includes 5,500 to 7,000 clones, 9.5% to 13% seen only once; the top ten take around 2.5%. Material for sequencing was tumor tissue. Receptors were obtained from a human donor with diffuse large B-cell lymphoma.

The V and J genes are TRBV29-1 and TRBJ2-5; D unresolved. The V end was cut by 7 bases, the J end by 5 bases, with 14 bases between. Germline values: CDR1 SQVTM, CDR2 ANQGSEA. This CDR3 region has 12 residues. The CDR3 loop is CSAGETEETQYF. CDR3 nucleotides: TGCAGCGCTGGAGAGACCGAGGAGACCCAGTACTTC.

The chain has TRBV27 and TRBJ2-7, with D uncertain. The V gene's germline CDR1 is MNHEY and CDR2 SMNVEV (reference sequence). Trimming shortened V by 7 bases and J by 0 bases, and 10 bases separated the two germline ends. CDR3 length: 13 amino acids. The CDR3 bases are TGTGCCAGCATCGGGCTTTTCTCCTACGAGCAGTACTTC. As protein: CASIGLFSYEQYF.

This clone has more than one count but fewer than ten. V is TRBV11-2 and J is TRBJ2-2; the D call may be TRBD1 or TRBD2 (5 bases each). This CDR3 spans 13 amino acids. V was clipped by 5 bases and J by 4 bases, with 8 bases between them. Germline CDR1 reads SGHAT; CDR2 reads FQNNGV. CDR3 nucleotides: TGTGCCAGCAGCCCGAGGGGCACCGGGGAGCTGTTTTTT. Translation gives CASSPRGTGELFF.

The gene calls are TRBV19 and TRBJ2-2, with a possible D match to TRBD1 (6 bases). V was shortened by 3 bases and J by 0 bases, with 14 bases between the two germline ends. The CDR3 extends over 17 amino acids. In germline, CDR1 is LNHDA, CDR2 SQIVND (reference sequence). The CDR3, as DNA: TGTGCCAGTAGTATCTATTACGGGACATCGAACACCGGGGAGCTGTTTTTT. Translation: CASSIYYGTSNTGELFF.

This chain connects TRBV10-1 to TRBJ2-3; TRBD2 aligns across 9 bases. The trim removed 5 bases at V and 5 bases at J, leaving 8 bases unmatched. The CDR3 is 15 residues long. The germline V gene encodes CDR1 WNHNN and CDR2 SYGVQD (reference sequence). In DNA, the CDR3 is TGCGCCAGCAGTCTGACCAGCGGGGGGCGAGATACGCAGTATTTT. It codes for CASSLTSGGRDTQYF.

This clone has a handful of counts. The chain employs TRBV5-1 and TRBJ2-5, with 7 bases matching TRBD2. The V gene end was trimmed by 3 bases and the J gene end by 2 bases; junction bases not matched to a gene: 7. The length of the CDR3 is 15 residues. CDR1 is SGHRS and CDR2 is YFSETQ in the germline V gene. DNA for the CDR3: TGCGCCAGCAGCTCCACGGGGGGAGTTCAAGAGACCCAGTACTTC. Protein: CASSSTGGVQETQYF.

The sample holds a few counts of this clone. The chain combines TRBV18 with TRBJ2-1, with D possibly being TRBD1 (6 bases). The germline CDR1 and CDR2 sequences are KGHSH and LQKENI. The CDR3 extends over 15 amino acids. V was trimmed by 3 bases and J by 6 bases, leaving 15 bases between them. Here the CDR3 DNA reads TGTGCCAGCTCACCGTTGCTGGACAGCCGCAATGAGCAGTTCTTC. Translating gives CASSPLLDSRNEQFF.

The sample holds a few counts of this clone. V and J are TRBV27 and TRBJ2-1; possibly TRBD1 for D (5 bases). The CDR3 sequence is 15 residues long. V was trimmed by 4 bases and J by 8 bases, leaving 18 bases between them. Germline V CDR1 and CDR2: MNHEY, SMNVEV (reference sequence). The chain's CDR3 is CASSSRTREVDEQFF. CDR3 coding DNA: TGTGCCAGCAGTTCTAGGACACGAGAAGTCGATGAGCAGTTCTTC.

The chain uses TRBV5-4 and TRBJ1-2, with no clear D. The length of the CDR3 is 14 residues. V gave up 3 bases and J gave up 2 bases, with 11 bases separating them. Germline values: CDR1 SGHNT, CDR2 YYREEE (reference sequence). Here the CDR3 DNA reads TGTGCCAGCAGCTACCCGCAGGCAAACTATGGCTACACCTTC. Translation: CASSYPQANYGYTF. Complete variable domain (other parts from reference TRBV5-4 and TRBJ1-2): ETGVTQSPTHLIKTRGQQVTLRCSSQSGHNTVSWYQQALGQGPQFIFQYYREEENGRGNFPPRFSGLQFPNYSSELNVNALELDDSALYLCASSYPQANYGYTFGSGTRLTVV.

This CDR3 reads CASSPTLGTEAFF. The DNA of the CDR3 is TGTGCCAGCTCCCCGACGTTGGGGACTGAAGCTTTCTTT. This chain connects TRBV18 to TRBJ1-1; D uncertain. Trimming took off 6 bases at V and 5 bases at J, with 13 bases between the two ends. Germline CDR1 and CDR2: KGHSH and LQKENI. The CDR3 is 13 residues long.

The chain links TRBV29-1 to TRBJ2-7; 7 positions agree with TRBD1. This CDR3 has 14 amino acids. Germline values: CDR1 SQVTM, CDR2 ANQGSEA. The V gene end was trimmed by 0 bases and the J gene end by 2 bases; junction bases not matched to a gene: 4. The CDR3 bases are TGCAGCGTTGAAGAGAGGACAGGCCCCTACGAGCAGTACTTC. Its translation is CSVEERTGPYEQYF.

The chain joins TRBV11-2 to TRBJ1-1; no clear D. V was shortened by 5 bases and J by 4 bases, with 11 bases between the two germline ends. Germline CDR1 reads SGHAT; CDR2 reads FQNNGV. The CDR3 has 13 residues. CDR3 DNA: TGTGCCAGCAGCACTATGCCAGGCACTGAAGCTTTCTTT. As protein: CASSTMPGTEAFF. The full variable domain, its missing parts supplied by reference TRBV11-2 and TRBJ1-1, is EAGVAQSPRYKIIEKRQSVAFWCNPISGHATLYWYQQILGQGPKLLIQFQNNGVVDDSQLPKDRFSAERLKGVDSTLKIQPAKLEDSAVYLCASSTMPGTEAFFGQGTRLTVV.

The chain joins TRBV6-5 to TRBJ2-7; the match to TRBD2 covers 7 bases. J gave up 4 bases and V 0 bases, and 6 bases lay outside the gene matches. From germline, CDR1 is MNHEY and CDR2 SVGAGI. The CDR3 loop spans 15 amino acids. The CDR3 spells CASSYSLGGVYEQYF. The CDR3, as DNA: TGTGCCAGCAGTTACTCGCTGGGAGGGGTATACGAGCAGTACTTC.

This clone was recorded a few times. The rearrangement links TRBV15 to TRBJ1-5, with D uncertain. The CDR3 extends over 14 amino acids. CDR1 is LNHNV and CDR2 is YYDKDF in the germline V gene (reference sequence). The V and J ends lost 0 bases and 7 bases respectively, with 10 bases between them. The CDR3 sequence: CATSREESGQPQHF. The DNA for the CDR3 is TGTGCCACCAGCAGAGAAGAGAGCGGGCAGCCCCAGCATTTT.

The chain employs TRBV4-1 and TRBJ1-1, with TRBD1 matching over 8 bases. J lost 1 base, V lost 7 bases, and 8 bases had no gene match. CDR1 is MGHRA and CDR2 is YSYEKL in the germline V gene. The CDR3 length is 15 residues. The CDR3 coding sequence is TGCGCCAGCAAGCCGTTTACAGGGGGGAACACTGAAGCTTTCTTT. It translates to CASKPFTGGNTEAFF.

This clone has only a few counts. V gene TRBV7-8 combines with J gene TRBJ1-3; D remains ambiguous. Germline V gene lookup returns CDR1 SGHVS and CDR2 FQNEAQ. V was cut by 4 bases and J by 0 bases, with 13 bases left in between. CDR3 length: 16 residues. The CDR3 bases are TGTGCCAGCAGCTCCGCCCGGGCCCTCTCTGGAAACACCATATATTTT. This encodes CASSSARALSGNTIYF. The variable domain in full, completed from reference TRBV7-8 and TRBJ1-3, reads GAGVSQSPRYKVAKRGQDVALRCDPISGHVSLFWYQQALGQGPEFLTYFQNEAQLDKSGLPSDRFFAERPEGSVSTLKIQRTQQEDSAVYLCASSSARALSGNTIYFGEGSWLTVV.

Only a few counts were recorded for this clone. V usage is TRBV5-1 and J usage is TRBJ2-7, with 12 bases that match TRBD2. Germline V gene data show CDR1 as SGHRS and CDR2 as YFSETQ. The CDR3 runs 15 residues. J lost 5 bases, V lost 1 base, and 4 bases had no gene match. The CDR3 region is CASSLPSGGADEQYF. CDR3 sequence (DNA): TGCGCCAGCAGCTTGCCTAGCGGGGGGGCCGACGAGCAGTACTTC.

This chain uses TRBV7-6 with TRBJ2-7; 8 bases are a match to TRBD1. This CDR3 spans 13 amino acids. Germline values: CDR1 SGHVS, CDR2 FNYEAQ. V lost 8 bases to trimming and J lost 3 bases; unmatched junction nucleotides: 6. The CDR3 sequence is CASGLGQGYEQYF. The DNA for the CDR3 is TGTGCCAGCGGCCTCGGACAGGGCTACGAGCAGTACTTC. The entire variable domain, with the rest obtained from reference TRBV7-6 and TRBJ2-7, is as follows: GAGVSQSPRYKVTKRGQDVALRCDPISGHVSLYWYRQALGQGPEFLTYFNYEAQQDKSGLPNDRFSAERPEGSISTLTIQRTEQRDSAMYRCASGLGQGYEQYFGPGTRLTVT.

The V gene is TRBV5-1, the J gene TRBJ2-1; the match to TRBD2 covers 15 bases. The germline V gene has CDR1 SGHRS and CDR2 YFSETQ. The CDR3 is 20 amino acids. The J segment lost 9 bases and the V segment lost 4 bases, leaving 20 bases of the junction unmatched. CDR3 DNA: TGCGCCAGCAGCCCCGGGACTAGCGGGGGGTTTATGCTGGGATCGGTTGAGCAGTTCTTC. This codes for CASSPGTSGGFMLGSVEQFF.

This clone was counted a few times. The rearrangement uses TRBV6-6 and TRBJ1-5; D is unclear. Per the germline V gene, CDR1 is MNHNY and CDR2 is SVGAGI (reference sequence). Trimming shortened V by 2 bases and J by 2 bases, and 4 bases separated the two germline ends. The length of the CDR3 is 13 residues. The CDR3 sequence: CASSYVGNQPQHF. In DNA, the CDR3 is TGTGCCAGCAGTTACGTGGGCAATCAGCCCCAGCATTTT.

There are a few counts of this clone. The CDR3 region is CASSSRTALRIGDEQFF. DNA of the CDR3: TGCGCCAGCAGCTCCCGGACGGCCCTTCGAATCGGGGATGAGCAGTTCTTC. This chain links TRBV5-1 with TRBJ2-1; tentatively, D is TRBD2 (5 bases). Germline loops: CDR1 SGHRS, CDR2 YFSETQ. V lost 3 bases, J lost 8 bases, and 24 bases lay in between. CDR3 length: 17 residues.